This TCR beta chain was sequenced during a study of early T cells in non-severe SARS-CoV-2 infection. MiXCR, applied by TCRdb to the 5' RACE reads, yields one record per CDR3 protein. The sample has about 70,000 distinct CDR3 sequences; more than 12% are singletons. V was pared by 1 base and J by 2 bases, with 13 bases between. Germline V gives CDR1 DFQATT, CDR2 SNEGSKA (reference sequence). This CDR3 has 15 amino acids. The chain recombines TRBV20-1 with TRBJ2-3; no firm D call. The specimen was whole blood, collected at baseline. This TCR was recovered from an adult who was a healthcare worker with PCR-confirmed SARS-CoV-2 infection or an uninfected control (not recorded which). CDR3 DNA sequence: TGCAGTGCTAGAGCTGGAGTAGAGGCCACAGATACGCAGTATTTT. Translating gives CSARAGVEATDTQYF.